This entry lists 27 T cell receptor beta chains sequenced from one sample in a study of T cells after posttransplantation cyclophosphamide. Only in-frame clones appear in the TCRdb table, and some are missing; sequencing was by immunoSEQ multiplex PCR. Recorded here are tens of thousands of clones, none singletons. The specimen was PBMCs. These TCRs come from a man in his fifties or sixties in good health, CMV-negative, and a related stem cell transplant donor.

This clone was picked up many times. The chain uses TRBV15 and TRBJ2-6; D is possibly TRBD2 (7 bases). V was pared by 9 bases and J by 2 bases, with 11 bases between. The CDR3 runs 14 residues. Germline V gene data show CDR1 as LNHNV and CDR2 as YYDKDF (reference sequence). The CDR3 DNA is TGTGCCACAGGGGGGGTGGCTGGGGCCAACGTCCTGACTTTC. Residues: CATGGVAGANVLTF.

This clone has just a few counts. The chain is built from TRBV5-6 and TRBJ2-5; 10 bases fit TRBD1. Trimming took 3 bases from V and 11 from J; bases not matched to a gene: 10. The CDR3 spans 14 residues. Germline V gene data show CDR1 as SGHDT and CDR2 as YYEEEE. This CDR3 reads CASSWGQGRREQYF. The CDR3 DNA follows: TGTGCCAGCAGCTGGGGACAGGGGCGGAGGGAGCAGTACTTC.

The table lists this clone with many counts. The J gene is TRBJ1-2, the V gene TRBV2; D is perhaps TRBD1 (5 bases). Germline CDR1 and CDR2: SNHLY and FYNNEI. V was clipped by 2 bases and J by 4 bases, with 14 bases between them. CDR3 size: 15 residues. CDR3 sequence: CASSEFEDTLYGYTF. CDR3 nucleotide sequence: TGTGCCAGCAGTGAATTTGAGGACACCCTCTATGGCTACACCTTC.

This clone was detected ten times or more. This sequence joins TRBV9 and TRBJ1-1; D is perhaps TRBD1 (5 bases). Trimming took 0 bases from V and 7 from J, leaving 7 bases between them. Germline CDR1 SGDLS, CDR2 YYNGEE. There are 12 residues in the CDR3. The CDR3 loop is CASSVVGGEAFF. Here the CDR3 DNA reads TGTGCCAGCAGCGTAGTGGGGGGTGAAGCTTTCTTT.

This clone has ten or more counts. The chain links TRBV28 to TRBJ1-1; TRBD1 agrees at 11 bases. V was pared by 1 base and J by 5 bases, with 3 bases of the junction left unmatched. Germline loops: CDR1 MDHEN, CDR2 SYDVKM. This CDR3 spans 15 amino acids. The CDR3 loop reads CASSLSGTGGTEAFF. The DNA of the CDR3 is TGTGCCAGCAGTTTATCCGGGACAGGGGGAACTGAAGCTTTCTTT.

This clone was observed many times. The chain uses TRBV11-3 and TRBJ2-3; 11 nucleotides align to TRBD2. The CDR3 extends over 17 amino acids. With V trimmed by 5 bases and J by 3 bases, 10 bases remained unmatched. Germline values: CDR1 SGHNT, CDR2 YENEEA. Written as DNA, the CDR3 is TGTGCCAGCAGCCGGTGGACTAGCGGGCAGGAAACAGATACGCAGTATTTT. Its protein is CASSRWTSGQETDTQYF. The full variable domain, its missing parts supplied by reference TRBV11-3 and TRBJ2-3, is EAGVVQSPRYKIIEKKQPVAFWCNPISGHNTLYWYLQNLGQGPELLIRYENEEAVDDSQLPKDRFSAERLKGVDSTLKIQPAELGDSAVYLCASSRWTSGQETDTQYFGPGTRLTVL.

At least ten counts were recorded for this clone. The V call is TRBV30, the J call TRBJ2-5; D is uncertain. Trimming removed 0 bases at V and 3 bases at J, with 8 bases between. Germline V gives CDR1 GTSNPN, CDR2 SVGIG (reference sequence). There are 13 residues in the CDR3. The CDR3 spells CAWSVNREETQYF. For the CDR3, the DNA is TGTGCCTGGAGTGTAAACAGAGAAGAGACCCAGTACTTC.

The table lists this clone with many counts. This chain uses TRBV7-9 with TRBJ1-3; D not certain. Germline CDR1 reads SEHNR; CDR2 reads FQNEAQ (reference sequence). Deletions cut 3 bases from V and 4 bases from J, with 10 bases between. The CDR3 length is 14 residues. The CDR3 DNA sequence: TGTGCCAGCAGCTTTTCGGGGAACGGAAACACCATATATTTT. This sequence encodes CASSFSGNGNTIYF.

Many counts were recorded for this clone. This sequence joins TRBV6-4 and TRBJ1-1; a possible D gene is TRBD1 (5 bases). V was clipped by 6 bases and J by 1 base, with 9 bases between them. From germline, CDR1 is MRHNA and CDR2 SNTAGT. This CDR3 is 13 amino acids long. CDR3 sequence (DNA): TGTGCCAGCAGATTACAGGAGAACACTGAAGCTTTCTTT. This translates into CASRLQENTEAFF.

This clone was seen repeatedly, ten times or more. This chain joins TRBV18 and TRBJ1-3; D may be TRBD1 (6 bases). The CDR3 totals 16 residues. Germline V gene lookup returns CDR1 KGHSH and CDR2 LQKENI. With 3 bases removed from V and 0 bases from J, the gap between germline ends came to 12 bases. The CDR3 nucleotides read TGTGCCAGCTCACCCAACGACAGGAGCTCTGGAAACACCATATATTTT. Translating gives CASSPNDRSSGNTIYF. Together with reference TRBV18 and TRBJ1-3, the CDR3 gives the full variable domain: NAGVMQNPRHLVRRRGQEARLRCSPMKGHSHVYWYRQLPEEGLKFMVYLQKENIIDESGMPKERFSAEFPKEGPSILRIQQVVRGDSAAYFCASSPNDRSSGNTIYFGEGSWLTVV.

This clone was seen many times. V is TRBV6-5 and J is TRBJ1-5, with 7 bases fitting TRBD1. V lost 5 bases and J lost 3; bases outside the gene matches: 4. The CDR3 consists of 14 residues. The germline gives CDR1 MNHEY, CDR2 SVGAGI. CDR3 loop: CASSPTGLNQPQHF. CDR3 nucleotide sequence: TGTGCCAGCAGTCCGACAGGGCTCAATCAGCCCCAGCATTTT.

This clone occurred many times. CDR3 sequence: CASSPGQGATGELFF. The CDR3 nucleotides are TGTGCCAGCAGTCCGGGACAGGGGGCCACCGGGGAGCTGTTTTTT. The V call is TRBV2, the J call TRBJ2-2; 12 nucleotides line up with TRBD1. The length of the CDR3 is 15 residues. CDR1 is SNHLY and CDR2 is FYNNEI in the germline V gene. Unmatched junction bases numbered 2, after V lost 5 bases and J lost 4 bases.

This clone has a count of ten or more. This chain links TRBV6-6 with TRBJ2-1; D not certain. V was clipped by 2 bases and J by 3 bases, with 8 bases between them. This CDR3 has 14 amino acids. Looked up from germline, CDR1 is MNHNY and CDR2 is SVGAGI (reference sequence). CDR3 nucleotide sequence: TGTGCCAGCAGTTACAAAGCTTACTACAATGAGCAGTTCTTC. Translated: CASSYKAYYNEQFF.

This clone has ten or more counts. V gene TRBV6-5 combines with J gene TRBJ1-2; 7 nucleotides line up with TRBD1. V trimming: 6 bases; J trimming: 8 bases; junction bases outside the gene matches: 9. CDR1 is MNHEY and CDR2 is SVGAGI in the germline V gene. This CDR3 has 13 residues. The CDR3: CASRPDRVRGYTF. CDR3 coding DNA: TGTGCCAGCAGACCCGACAGGGTACGAGGCTACACCTTC.

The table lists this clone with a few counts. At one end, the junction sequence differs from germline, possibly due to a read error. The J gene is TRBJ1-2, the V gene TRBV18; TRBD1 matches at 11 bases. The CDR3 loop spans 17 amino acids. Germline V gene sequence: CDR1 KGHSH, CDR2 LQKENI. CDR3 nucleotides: TGTGCCAGCCCACCACCGAGGACAGGGGGCCGTGTCTATGGCTACACCTTC. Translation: CASPPPRTGGRVYGYTF. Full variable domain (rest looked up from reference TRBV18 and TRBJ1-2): NAGVMQNPRHLVRRRGQEARLRCSPMKGHSHVYWYRQLPEEGLKFMVYLQKENIIDESGMPKERFSAEFPKEGPSILRIQQVVRGDSAAYFCASPPPRTGGRVYGYTFGSGTRLTVV.

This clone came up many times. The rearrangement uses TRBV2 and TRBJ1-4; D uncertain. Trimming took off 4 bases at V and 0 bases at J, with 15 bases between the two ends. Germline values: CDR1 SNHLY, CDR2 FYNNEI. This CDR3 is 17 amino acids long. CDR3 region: CASSGRRTPATNEKLFF. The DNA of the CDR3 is TGTGCCAGCAGTGGGCGGAGGACCCCTGCAACTAATGAAAAACTGTTTTTT. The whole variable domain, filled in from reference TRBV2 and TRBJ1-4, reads EPEVTQTPSHQVTQMGQEVILRCVPISNHLYFYWYRQILGQKVEFLVSFYNNEISEKSEIFDDQFSVERPDGSNFTLKIRSTKLEDSAMYFCASSGRRTPATNEKLFFGSGTQLSVL.

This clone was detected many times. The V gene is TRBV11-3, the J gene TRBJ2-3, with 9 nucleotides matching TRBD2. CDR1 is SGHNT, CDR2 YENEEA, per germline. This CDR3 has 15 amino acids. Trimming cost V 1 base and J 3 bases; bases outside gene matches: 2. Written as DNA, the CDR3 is TGTGCCAGCAGCTTAGGACTAGCGGAAACAGATACGCAGTATTTT. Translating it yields CASSLGLAETDTQYF.

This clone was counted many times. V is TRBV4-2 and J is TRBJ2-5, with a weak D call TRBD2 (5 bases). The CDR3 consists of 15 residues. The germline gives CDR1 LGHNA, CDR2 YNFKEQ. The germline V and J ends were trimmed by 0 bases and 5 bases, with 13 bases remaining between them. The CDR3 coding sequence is TGTGCCAGCAGCCAAGATAGGATGGAGGTGGAGACCCAGTACTTC. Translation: CASSQDRMEVETQYF.

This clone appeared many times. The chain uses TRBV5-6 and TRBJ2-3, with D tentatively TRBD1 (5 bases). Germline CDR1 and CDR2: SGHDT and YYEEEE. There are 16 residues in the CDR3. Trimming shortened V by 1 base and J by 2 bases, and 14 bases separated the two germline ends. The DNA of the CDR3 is TGTGCCAGCAGCTTGTTTCAGGGCAGGGCCACAGATACGCAGTATTTT. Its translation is CASSLFQGRATDTQYF.

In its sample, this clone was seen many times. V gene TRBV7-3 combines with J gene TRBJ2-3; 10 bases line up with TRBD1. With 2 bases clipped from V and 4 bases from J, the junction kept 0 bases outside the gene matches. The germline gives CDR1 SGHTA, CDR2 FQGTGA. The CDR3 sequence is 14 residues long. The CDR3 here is CASSLGTGADTQYF. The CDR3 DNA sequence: TGTGCCAGCAGCTTAGGGACAGGGGCAGATACGCAGTATTTT.

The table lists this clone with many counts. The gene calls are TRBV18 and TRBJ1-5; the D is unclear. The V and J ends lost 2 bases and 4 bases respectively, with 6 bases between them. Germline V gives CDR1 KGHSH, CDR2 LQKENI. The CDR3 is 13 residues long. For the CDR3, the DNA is TGTGCCAGCTCACCAGGGGAGAATCAGCCCCAGCATTTT. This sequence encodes CASSPGENQPQHF.

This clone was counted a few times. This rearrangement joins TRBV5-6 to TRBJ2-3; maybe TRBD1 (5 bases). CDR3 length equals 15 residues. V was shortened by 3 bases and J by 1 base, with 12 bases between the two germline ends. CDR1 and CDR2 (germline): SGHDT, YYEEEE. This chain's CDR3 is CASSCSAGRTDTQYF. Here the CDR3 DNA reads TGTGCCAGCAGCTGTTCGGCAGGGCGCACAGATACGCAGTATTTT.

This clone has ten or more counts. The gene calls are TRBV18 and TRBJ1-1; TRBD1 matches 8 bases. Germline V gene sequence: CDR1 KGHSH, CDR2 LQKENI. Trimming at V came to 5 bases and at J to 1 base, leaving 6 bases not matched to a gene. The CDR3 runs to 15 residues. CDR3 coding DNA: TGTGCCAGCTCATTAGGAGGGACAGGGAACACTGAAGCTTTCTTT. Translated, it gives CASSLGGTGNTEAFF. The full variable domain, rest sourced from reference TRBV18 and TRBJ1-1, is NAGVMQNPRHLVRRRGQEARLRCSPMKGHSHVYWYRQLPEEGLKFMVYLQKENIIDESGMPKERFSAEFPKEGPSILRIQQVVRGDSAAYFCASSLGGTGNTEAFFGQGTRLTVV.

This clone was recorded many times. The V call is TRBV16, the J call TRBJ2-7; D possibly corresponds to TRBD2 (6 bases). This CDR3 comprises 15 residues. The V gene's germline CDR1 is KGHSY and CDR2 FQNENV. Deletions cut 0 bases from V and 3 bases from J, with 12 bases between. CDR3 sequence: CASSQSAGGSYEQYF. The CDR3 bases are TGTGCCAGCAGCCAATCAGCCGGGGGTAGCTACGAGCAGTACTTC.

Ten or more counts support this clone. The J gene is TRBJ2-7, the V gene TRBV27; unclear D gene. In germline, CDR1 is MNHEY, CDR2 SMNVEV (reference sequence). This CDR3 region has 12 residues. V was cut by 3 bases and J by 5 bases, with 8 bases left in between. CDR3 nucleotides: TGTGCCAGCAGTTTTCATGGCAACGAGCAGTACTTC. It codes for CASSFHGNEQYF.

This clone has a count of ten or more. This chain's CDR3 is CASSEYGTDTQYF. The CDR3 DNA sequence: TGTGCCAGCAGCGAGTATGGCACAGATACGCAGTATTTT. The J gene is TRBJ2-3, the V gene TRBV7-3; D uncertain. Trimming took 5 bases from V and 1 from J, leaving 7 bases between them. Germline CDR1 is SGHTA and CDR2 is FQGTGA. The CDR3 consists of 13 residues.

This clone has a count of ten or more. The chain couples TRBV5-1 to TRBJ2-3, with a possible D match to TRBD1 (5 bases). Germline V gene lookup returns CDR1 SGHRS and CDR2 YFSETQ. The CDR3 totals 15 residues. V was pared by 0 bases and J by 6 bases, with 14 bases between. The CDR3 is CASSLEGKVFDTQYF. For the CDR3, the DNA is TGCGCCAGCAGCTTGGAGGGGAAGGTGTTTGATACGCAGTATTTT. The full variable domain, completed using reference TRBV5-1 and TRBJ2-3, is KAGVTQTPRYLIKTRGQQVTLSCSPISGHRSVSWYQQTPGQGLQFLFEYFSETQRNKGNFPGRFSGRQFSNSRSEMNVSTLELGDSALYLCASSLEGKVFDTQYFGPGTRLTVL.